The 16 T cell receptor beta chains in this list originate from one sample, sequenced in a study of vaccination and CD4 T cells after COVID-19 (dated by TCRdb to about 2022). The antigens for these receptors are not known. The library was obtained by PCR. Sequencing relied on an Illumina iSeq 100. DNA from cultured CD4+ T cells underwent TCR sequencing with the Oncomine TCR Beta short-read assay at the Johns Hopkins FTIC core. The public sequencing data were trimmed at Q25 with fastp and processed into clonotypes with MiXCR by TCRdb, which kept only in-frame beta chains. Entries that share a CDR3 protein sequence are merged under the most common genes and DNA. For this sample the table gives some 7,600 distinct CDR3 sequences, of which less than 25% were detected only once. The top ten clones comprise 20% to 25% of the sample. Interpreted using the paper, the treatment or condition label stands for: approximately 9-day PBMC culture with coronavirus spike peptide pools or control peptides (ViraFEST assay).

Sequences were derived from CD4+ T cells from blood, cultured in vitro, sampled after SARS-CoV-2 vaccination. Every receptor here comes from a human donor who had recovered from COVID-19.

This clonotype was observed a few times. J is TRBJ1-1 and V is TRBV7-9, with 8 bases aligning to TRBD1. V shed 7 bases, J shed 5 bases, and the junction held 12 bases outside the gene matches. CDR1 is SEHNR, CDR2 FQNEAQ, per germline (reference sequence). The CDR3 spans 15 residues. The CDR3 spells CASTTNRGGDTEAFF. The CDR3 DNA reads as TGTGCCAGCACCACCAACAGGGGGGGCGATACTGAAGCTTTCTTT.

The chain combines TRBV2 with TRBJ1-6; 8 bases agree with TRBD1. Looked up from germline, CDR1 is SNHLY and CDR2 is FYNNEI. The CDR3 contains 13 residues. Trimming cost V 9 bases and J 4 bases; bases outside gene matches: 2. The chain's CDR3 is CASRTGYNSPLHF. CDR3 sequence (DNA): TGTGCCAGTAGGACAGGGTATAATTCACCCCTCCACTTT.

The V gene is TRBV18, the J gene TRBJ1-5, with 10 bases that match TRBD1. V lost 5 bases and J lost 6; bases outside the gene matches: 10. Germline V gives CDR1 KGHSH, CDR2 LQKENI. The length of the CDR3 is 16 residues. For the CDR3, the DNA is TGTGCCAGCTCATCGACCGGGACAGGGGTGGGTCAGCCCCAGCATTTT. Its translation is CASSSTGTGVGQPQHF.

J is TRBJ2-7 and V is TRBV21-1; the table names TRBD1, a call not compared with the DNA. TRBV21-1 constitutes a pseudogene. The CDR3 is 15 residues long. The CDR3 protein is CASSKEADRSYEQYF. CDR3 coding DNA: TGTGCCAGCAGCAAAGAGGCCGACAGGAGCTACGAGCAGTACTTC.

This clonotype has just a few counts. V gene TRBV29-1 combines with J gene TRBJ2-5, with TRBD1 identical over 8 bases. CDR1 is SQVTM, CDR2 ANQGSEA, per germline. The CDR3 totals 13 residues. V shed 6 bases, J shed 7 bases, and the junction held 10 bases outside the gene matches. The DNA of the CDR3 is TGCAGCGTGAAGGACAGGGCGAGGGGGACCCAGTACTTC. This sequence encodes CSVKDRARGTQYF.

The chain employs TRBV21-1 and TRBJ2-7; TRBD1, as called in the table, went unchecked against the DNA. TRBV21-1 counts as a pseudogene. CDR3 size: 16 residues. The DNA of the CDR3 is TGTGCCAGCAGCAAATTGCGGACAGGGGTCTTCTACGAGCAGTACTTC. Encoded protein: CASSKLRTGVFYEQYF.

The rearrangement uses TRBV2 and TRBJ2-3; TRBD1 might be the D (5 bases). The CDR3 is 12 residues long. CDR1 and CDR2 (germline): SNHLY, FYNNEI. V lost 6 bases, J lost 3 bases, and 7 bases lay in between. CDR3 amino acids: CASSRQTDTQYF. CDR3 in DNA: TGTGCCAGCAGCCGACAGACAGATACGCAGTATTTT.

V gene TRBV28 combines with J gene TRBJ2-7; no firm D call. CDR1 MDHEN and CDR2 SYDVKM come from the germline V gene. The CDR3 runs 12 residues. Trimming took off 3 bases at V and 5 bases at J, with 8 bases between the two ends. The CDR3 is CASSFGHDEQYF. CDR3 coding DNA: TGTGCCAGCAGTTTCGGGCACGACGAGCAGTACTTC.

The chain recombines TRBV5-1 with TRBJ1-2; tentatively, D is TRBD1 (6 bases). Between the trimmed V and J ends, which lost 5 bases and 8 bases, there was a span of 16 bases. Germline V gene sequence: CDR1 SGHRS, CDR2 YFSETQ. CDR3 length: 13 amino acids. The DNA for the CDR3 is TGCGCCAGCAGAGAGACAGGCCCACTGGGCTACACCTTC. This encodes CASRETGPLGYTF.

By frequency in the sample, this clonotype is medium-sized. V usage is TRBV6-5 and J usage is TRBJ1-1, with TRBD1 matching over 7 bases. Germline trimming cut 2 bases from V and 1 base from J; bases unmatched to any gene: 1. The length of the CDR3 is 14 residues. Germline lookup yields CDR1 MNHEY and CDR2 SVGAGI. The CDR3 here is CASSYDRANTEAFF. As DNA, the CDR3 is TGTGCCAGCAGTTACGACAGGGCGAACACTGAAGCTTTCTTT.

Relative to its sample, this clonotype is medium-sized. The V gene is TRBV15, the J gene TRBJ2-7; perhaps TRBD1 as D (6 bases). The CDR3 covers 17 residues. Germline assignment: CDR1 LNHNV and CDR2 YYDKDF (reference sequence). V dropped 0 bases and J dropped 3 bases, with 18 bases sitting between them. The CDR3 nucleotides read TGTGCCACCAGCAGAGAGCGGTGGGGGCTCCAACTCTACGAGCAGTACTTC. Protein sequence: CATSRERWGLQLYEQYF.

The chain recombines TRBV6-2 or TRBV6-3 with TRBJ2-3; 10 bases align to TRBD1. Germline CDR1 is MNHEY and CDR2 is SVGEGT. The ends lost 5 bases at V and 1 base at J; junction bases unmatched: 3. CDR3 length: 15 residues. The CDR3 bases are TGTGCCAGCAGTCCCGGGACAGGGGGCACAGATACGCAGTATTTT. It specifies CASSPGTGGTDTQYF.

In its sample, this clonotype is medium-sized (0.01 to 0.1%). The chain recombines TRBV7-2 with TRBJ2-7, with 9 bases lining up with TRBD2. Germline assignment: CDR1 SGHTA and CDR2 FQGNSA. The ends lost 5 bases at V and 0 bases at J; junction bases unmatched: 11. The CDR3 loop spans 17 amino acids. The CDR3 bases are TGTGCCAGCAGCCTCCGACTAGCGGAGGGGACCTCCTACGAGCAGTACTTC. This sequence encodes CASSLRLAEGTSYEQYF.

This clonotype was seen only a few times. The CDR3 spells CASRLRGGESRAFF. CDR3 sequence (DNA): TGTGCCAGCAGGCTACGCGGGGGGGAATCTAGAGCTTTCTTT. The rearrangement joins TRBV27 to TRBJ1-1; D might be TRBD1 (5 bases). The CDR3 has 14 residues. Germline assignment: CDR1 MNHEY and CDR2 SMNVEV (reference sequence). V was pared by 6 bases and J by 10 bases, with 21 bases between.

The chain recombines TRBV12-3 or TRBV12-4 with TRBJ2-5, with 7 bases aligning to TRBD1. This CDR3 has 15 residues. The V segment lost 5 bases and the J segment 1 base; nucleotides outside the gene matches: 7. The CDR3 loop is CASSPKRQGQETQYF. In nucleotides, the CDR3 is TGTGCCAGCAGTCCCAAGAGACAGGGCCAAGAGACCCAGTACTTC.

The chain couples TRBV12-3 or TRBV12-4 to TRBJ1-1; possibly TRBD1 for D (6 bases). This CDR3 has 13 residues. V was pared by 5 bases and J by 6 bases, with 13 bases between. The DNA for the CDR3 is TGTGCCAGCAGTAGCTTCGCAGGGGCTGAAGCTTTCTTT. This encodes CASSSFAGAEAFF.